The rows below give T cell receptor beta chains drawn from one sample of a study of blood T cell repertoires in COVID-19. TCRdb's copy holds only in-frame clones and misses some; the assay was immunoSEQ multiplex PCR. The sample lists a few hundred thousand clones, 86% occurring once. Specimen: peripheral blood. These receptors were obtained from a man aged 35 to 55 who had recovered from COVID-19. Each CDR3 is given with its conserved first and last residue. D genes are given only for firm matches. Expanded clones get a size class; other rows say once, few or many, or leave the size out.

d_call | j_call | cdr3_length | clone_size | v_call | cdr3_aa | cdr3_nt
- | TRBJ1-1 | 13 | - | TRBV11-2 | CASSLKTGTEAFF | TGTGCCAGCAGCTTGAAAACAGGGACTGAAGCTTTCTTT
TRBD1 | TRBJ1-5 | 15 | - | TRBV9 | CASSPGTGGNQPQHF | TGTGCCAGCAGCCCAGGGACAGGGGGCAATCAGCCCCAGCATTTT
TRBD1 | TRBJ1-3 | 15 | - | TRBV3-1/TRBV3-2 | CASSRRTGTGNTIYF | TGTGCCAGCAGTCGCCGGACAGGGACTGGAAACACCATATATTTT
- | TRBJ2-7 | 11 | - | TRBV7-9 | CASSPVYEQYF | TGTGCCAGCAGCCCTGTTTACGAGCAGTACTTC
- | TRBJ1-6 | 13 | - | TRBV6-5 | CASSSVGGSPLHF | TGTGCCAGCAGTTCGGTAGGAGGTTCACCCCTCCACTTT
TRBD1 | TRBJ1-1 | 13 | - | TRBV20-1 | CSASATGVSEAFF | TGCAGTGCTAGTGCCACAGGGGTGTCTGAAGCTTTCTTT
- | TRBJ1-6 | 15 | - | TRBV5-4 | CASSRGQLYNSPLHF | TGTGCCAGCAGCCGTGGACAGCTCTATAATTCACCCCTCCACTTT
- | TRBJ1-1 | 15 | - | TRBV4-3 | CASSQVREIDTEAFF | TGCGCCAGCAGCCAAGTTCGGGAAATCGACACTGAAGCTTTCTTT
- | TRBJ2-7 | 19 | - | TRBV21-1 | CASSKKEGVAAKFVGEQYF | TGTGCCAGCAGCAAAAAAGAAGGGGTGGCAGCAAAATTTGTAGGTGAGCAGTACTTC
TRBD1 | TRBJ1-2 | 13 | few | TRBV7-9 | CASTRTGDYGYTF | TGTGCCAGCACCAGGACAGGCGACTATGGCTACACCTTC
TRBD1 | TRBJ2-2 | 15 | - | TRBV19 | CASSLGQGATGELFF | TGTGCCAGTAGCCTCGGGCAGGGGGCGACCGGGGAGCTGTTTTTT
- | TRBJ2-7 | 15 | - | TRBV7-7 | CASSLENNPGAEQYF | TGTGCCAGCAGCTTAGAAAACAACCCTGGGGCCGAGCAGTACTTC
TRBD2 | TRBJ2-7 | 15 | few | TRBV13 | CASSPRTSGGLEQYF | TGTGCCAGCAGCCCCCGGACTAGCGGGGGGCTCGAGCAGTACTTC
- | TRBJ1-2 | 15 | - | TRBV6-5 | CATRRQTPFNYGYTF | TGTGCCACCCGCCGGCAGACACCCTTTAACTATGGCTACACCTTC
TRBD1 | TRBJ2-7 | 15 | - | TRBV15 | CATSRSTGPSYEQYF | TGTGCCACCAGCAGGTCGACAGGGCCCTCCTACGAGCAGTACTTC
- | TRBJ1-5 | 17 | few | TRBV5-6 | CASSSRVSIRSNQPQHF | TGTGCCAGCAGCTCCAGGGTATCTATACGGAGCAATCAGCCCCAGCATTTT
- | TRBJ2-5 | 14 | - | TRBV6-2/TRBV6-3 | CASSSGLGQETQYF | TGTGCCAGCAGTTCTGGCCTAGGACAAGAGACCCAGTACTTC
TRBD1 | TRBJ2-3 | 18 | - | TRBV10-3 | CAIRTGTGPEGGVSAQYF | TGTGCCATCAGGACCGGGACAGGGCCCGAAGGAGGGGTCTCGGCGCAGTATTTT
- | TRBJ2-5 | 15 | - | TRBV5-5 | CASSLSAGWEETQYF | TGTGCCAGCAGCTTGTCGGCAGGGTGGGAAGAGACCCAGTACTTC
- | TRBJ2-5 | 14 | - | TRBV3-1/TRBV3-2 | CASSQDWDKQTQYF | TGTGCCAGCAGCCAAGATTGGGACAAGCAGACCCAGTACTTC
TRBD1 | TRBJ2-5 | 13 | - | TRBV6-5 | CASSRTGEETQYF | TGTGCCAGCAGTAGGACAGGAGAAGAGACCCAGTACTTC
TRBD1 | TRBJ2-7 | 14 | once | TRBV7-8 | CASSSPGQYYEQYF | TGTGCCAGCAGCTCGCCGGGACAGTACTACGAGCAGTACTTC
TRBD1 | TRBJ1-2 | 15 | - | TRBV9 | CASSVWRTGGYGYTF | TGTGCCAGCAGCGTTTGGCGGACAGGGGGCTATGGCTACACCTTC